Sequencing of this TCR beta chain was carried out in a study of blood T cell repertoires in COVID-19. The overall study: Spain, Italy and the United States supplied samples that represented acute and convalescent COVID-19.

This CDR3 contains 14 residues. The V and J ends lost 10 bases and 0 bases respectively, with 13 bases between them. Per germline, CDR1 MDHEN and CDR2 SYDVKM. How the authors handled the data: Scientists estimated how many nucleated cells there were by amplifying reference gene primers. Sequencing used immunoSEQ multiplex PCR; TCRdb keeps in-frame clones, though not all of them. For V, J and clone size, that table is used; D and trimming come from the DNA. Among some 230,000 clones listed, about 85% were seen once. The clonotype comes from a man aged 45 to 65 who had recovered from COVID-19. The sequencing sample was made of peripheral blood. V gene TRBV28 combines with J gene TRBJ1-5, with D perhaps matching TRBD1 (5 bases). For the CDR3, the DNA is TGTGCCACCCGGGGGGGGGTTAGCAATCAGCCCCAGCATTTT. Encoded protein: CATRGGVSNQPQHF.